The source of this T cell receptor beta chain is a study of cytomegalovirus exposure and HLA in healthy donors (dated by TCRdb to 2016 to 2017). As for the study more broadly: The roughly 670 repertoires of the first cohort and the 110 or so validation repertoires were produced on the same platform, according to a later analysis. To predict cytomegalovirus infection status, the study brought together high-throughput TCR immunosequencing, statistical association of individual TCRs with disease status, and machine learning. The study aimed to test whether signatures of past pathogen exposure could be identified by cataloging public T cell receptors. Along with the approximately 700-subject first cohort, a separate validation cohort of more than 90 different subjects was used.

Libraries were made using the immunoSEQ multiplex PCR assay. Under the source paper's analysis protocol: A statistical classification framework was built to diagnose cytomegalovirus status from the catalog of TCR beta chain sequences. The table comes from immuneACCESS by way of TCRdb, which keeps in-frame sequences with V and J called. Part of the clones is missing from these tables; in studies checked, under half for an unresolved V gene and the rest for unknown reasons. D and trimming were read from the DNA, whereas the V and J calls and clone size are those reported in that table. The sample data list 150,000 to 200,000 clones, and just under 90% of these were observed just once. In total, the top ten clones hold about 9.3% of the sample. Turning to this clone: It has no known antigen specificity. At one of its ends the junction is not consistent with the germline gene, which may arise from a read error.

The study at large found these results: According to the authors, the approach could potentially be generalized to other disease states and immunological phenotypes. Three of the identified cytomegalovirus-associated TCR beta chains were confirmed in vitro to be specific for cytomegalovirus antigens. Subsequent analysis determined that TCRs grouped into clusters in the first cohort also showed a tendency toward co-occurrence across the 130 or so validation repertoires, and 85% to 95% of cluster scores exceeded 0. All 120 or so repertoires were used to score co-occurrence in the validation cohort in a later analysis, because that analysis had no HLA typing for the cohort. A total of about 180 TCR beta chains were listed by the study as associated with cytomegalovirus. Most TCR sequences were observed very rarely across donors, whereas some public TCRs were present in many individuals. In both the original and validation cohorts, the classifier was reported to diagnose cytomegalovirus status with high specificity and sensitivity.

The donors belonged to the validation cohort of 90 to 150 subjects, which was separate from the approximately 660-subject first cohort. Sequencing was performed on PBMCs. The TCR originated in a woman aged 18-35 years in good health and CMV-seropositive.

The DNA sequence is TGTGCCACCAGTACTAGCGGGAGGACCTACGAGCAGTACTTC. The resulting protein is CATSTSGRTYEQYF. In this chain, TRBV28 is recombined with TRBJ2-7; 12 central nucleotides agree with TRBD2. CDR1 and CDR2 were assigned from the germline V gene as MDHEN and SYDVKM. CDR3 length: 14 amino acids, cysteine to phenylalanine. This entry keeps only the CDR3 DNA: 42 bases, framed from base 1.